This T cell receptor beta chain was retrieved from a study of CD8+ T cells in alopecia areata. The study, taken as a whole, reports: Mice gave a clearer picture of TCR sharing than patients did, possibly for HLA-related reasons. Resident alphabeta T-cell populations of normal skin are likewise subject to sequencing in scalp samples. Researchers report lesional scalp, most notably alopecia totalis/universalis, outstripped normal scalp in clonality.

Per germline, CDR1 SGHRS and CDR2 YFSETQ. V dropped 4 bases and J dropped 0; count of bases not matched to a gene: 17. CDR3 length: 20 amino acids. Extracted RNA was reverse transcribed, and the resulting cDNA served as sequencing template. Sequencing used immunoSEQ multiplex PCR; TCRdb keeps in-frame clones, though not all of them. This repertoire shows around 190,000 clones, about 61% found once; its top ten account for 4.9%. This clone was observed a few times. Its antigen is currently unknown. Researchers picked out CD4+ and CD8+ T cells from PBMCs by sorting. The sample was CD8+ T cells sorted from blood. The clonotype was recovered from a human donor in good health. The rearrangement uses TRBV5-1 and TRBJ2-4; TRBD2 aligns across 9 bases. This CDR3 is CASSPTTPLAGVLAKNIQYF. In DNA, the CDR3 is TGCGCCAGCAGCCCAACCACGCCTTTAGCGGGGGTACTAGCCAAAAACATTCAGTACTTC.